The 9 T cell receptor beta chains below all came from one sample that was sequenced in a study of blood T cell repertoires in COVID-19. Only in-frame clones appear in the TCRdb table, and some are missing; sequencing was by immunoSEQ multiplex PCR. Among more than 300,000 clones, around 89% were seen once, and the ten largest hold roughly 6.7%. The sample comprised peripheral blood. These receptors were obtained from a man aged 18 to 30 who had recovered from COVID-19.

This clone showed up just once. This rearrangement joins TRBV7-2 to TRBJ1-1, with a tentative D call TRBD1 (5 bases). V was pared by 5 bases and J by 8 bases, with 15 bases between. CDR1 is SGHTA, CDR2 FQGNSA, per germline. There are 13 residues in the CDR3. In DNA, the CDR3 is TGTGCCAGCAGCAAAGGGGCGGGGACGGAAGCTTTCTTT. It codes for CASSKGAGTEAFF.

The chain employs TRBV13 and TRBJ2-7, with D possibly being TRBD2 (5 bases). From germline, CDR1 is PRHDT and CDR2 FYEKMQ (reference sequence). V was cut by 5 bases and J by 0 bases, with 23 bases left in between. This CDR3 region has 18 residues. CDR3: CASSVTIGLDDTSYEQYF. CDR3 nucleotides: TGTGCCAGCAGCGTAACAATCGGACTCGACGACACCTCCTACGAGCAGTACTTC.

The chain recombines TRBV7-9 with TRBJ1-2, with D maybe TRBD1 (6 bases). Between the trimmed V and J ends, which lost 5 bases and 8 bases, there was a span of 15 bases. The CDR3 contains 13 residues. CDR1 is SEHNR, CDR2 FQNEAQ, per germline (reference sequence). Written as DNA, the CDR3 is TGTGCCAGCAGCCCACAGGGTACGGGCGGCTACACCTTC. Translated: CASSPQGTGGYTF.

The rearrangement uses TRBV18 and TRBJ1-4; D possibly corresponds to TRBD1 (6 bases). The V gene's germline CDR1 is KGHSH and CDR2 LQKENI. CDR3 size: 16 residues. V shed 2 bases and J shed 7 bases, with 17 bases lying between them. The CDR3 here is CASSPSNRVGGEKLFF. The CDR3 DNA sequence: TGTGCCAGCTCACCATCCAACAGGGTTGGCGGTGAAAAACTGTTTTTT.

The chain combines TRBV3-1 (or the pseudogene TRBV3-2) with TRBJ2-3; 14 bases are shared with TRBD2. This CDR3 region has 17 residues. Trimming cost V 4 bases and J 2 bases; bases outside gene matches: 5. In germline, CDR1 is LGHDT, CDR2 YNNKEL (reference sequence). This chain's CDR3 is CASSPRLAGGPTDTQYF. In DNA, the CDR3 is TGTGCCAGCAGCCCCCGACTAGCGGGGGGGCCCACAGATACGCAGTATTTT.

This clone was seen only once. The V call is TRBV5-4, the J call TRBJ2-3; 8 bases agree with TRBD2. CDR1 and CDR2 from the germline V gene are SGHNT and YYREEE (reference sequence). The CDR3 runs 14 residues. V gave up 4 bases and J gave up 3 bases; unmatched junction bases: 4. The CDR3 region is CASSSGTSTDTQYF. CDR3 bases: TGTGCCAGCAGCAGTGGGACTAGTACAGATACGCAGTATTTT. Variable domain in full (rest from reference TRBV5-4 and TRBJ2-3): ETGVTQSPTHLIKTRGQQVTLRCSSQSGHNTVSWYQQALGQGPQFIFQYYREEENGRGNFPPRFSGLQFPNYSSELNVNALELDDSALYLCASSSGTSTDTQYFGPGTRLTVL.

The chain joins TRBV7-9 to TRBJ1-2; 9 bases are a match to TRBD1. From germline, CDR1 is SEHNR and CDR2 FQNEAQ (reference sequence). The CDR3 is 15 amino acids. The J segment lost 4 bases and the V segment lost 4 bases, leaving 7 bases of the junction unmatched. CDR3 loop: CASSSSRDRAYGYTF. In DNA form, the CDR3 reads TGTGCCAGCAGCTCATCTCGGGACAGGGCCTATGGCTACACCTTC.

The V gene is TRBV10-3, the J gene TRBJ2-3, with D possibly matching TRBD2 (5 bases). The germline V and J ends were trimmed by 5 bases and 9 bases, with 30 bases remaining between them. Germline lookup yields CDR1 ENHRY and CDR2 SYGVKD. The CDR3 length is 18 residues. The CDR3 nucleotides read TGTGCCATCAGTAGAGGAGCTTTTTCAATGTCGGGCGAGGGCACGCAGTATTTT. This sequence encodes CAISRGAFSMSGEGTQYF.

V usage is TRBV7-2 and J usage is TRBJ1-5; tentatively, D is TRBD1 (6 bases). CDR3 length: 16 amino acids. Trimming cost V 0 bases and J 6 bases, with 15 bases left between them. The germline gives CDR1 SGHTA, CDR2 FQGNSA. CDR3 sequence reads: CASSLAQGRFGQPQHF. The CDR3 DNA is TGTGCCAGCAGCTTAGCGCAGGGGCGCTTCGGTCAGCCCCAGCATTTT.